Sequencing of this T cell receptor (beta chain) was carried out in a study of blood T cell repertoires in COVID-19. Original data processing: Counts of nucleated cells, estimated from reference gene primer amplification, were obtained. The protocol was immunoSEQ multiplex PCR, while the TCRdb copy is restricted to in-frame clones and leaves out a portion. The D gene and trimming were derived from the DNA, and the V and J assignments and clone size from that table. The profile shows fewer than 90,000 clones, nearly 80% of them singletons. The source material was peripheral blood. The sequence was collected from a man aged 65 to 79 with COVID-19, enrolled during active disease.

The CDR3 region has the DNA TGTGCCAGCAGCAAGGGGGCCCCGAGGCAGGGCCGCTCTGGAAACACCATATATTTT. Translated, it gives CASSKGAPRQGRSGNTIYF. V and J are TRBV21-1 and TRBJ1-3; whether TRBD1, the table's D call, matches the DNA was not checked. TRBV21-1 is deemed a pseudogene. This CDR3 is 19 amino acids long.